These 27 T cell receptor beta chains were sequenced from one sample in a study of OX40 agonist ivuxolimab in advanced cancers. The library came from the immunoSEQ multiplex PCR assay. TCRdb limited this immuneACCESS table to in-frame rearrangements with V and J called. A share of clones is missing; checked studies link under half to unresolved V genes, and the rest is unexplained. In this sample the table shows approximately 77,000 clones, 85% to 95% of which occur a single time. The ten largest clonotypes hold 0.32% of the sample. This sample comprised CD4+ or CD8+ T cells sorted from blood, obtained in a trial of the OX40 agonist ivuxolimab. These receptors were obtained from an adult with an advanced solid tumor such as melanoma, head and neck, liver or kidney cancer.

V and J are TRBV5-5 and TRBJ2-2, with 14 nucleotides matching TRBD2. The CDR3 covers 15 residues. CDR1 SGHKS and CDR2 YYEKEE come from the germline V gene (reference sequence). With 4 bases clipped from V and 6 bases from J, the junction kept 2 bases outside the gene matches. In DNA form, the CDR3 reads TGTGCCAGCAGCCCGGGACTAGCGGGAGCCGGGGAGCTGTTTTTT. Its protein is CASSPGLAGAGELFF.

The chain has TRBV9 and TRBJ2-2; 7 bases are shared with TRBD2. This CDR3 region has 17 residues. Germline loops: CDR1 SGDLS, CDR2 YYNGEE. The V and J ends lost 3 bases and 5 bases, in that order; junction bases with no gene match: 13. CDR3 amino acids: CASSGGQTGGETGELFF. The CDR3 bases are TGTGCCAGCAGCGGGGGCCAGACGGGAGGCGAAACCGGGGAGCTGTTTTTT.

This rearrangement joins TRBV2 to TRBJ1-1; D unclear. CDR1 is SNHLY, CDR2 FYNNEI, per germline. This CDR3 comprises 13 residues. Trimming stripped 6 bases from V and 1 base from J, with 9 bases between. This chain's CDR3 is CASSPGRNTEAFF. The CDR3 DNA reads TGTGCCAGCAGCCCCGGCAGGAACACTGAAGCTTTCTTT.

The chain carries TRBV5-1 and TRBJ1-4, with D hard to call. The ends were cut back, 0 bases at V and 7 bases at J, with 7 bases in the middle. Per the germline V gene, CDR1 is SGHRS and CDR2 is YFSETQ. The CDR3 totals 13 residues. This CDR3 is CASSLVRGEKLFF. Here the CDR3 DNA reads TGCGCCAGCAGCTTGGTTCGCGGTGAAAAACTGTTTTTT.

This chain links TRBV6-5 with TRBJ2-1, with D possibly matching TRBD1 (6 bases). This CDR3 contains 13 residues. V gave up 5 bases and J gave up 4 bases, with 9 bases separating them. Germline loops: CDR1 MNHEY, CDR2 SVGAGI. CDR3 bases: TGTGCCAGCAGTAAGGACAGTTACAATGAGCAGTTCTTC. It translates to CASSKDSYNEQFF.

CDR3 nucleotide sequence: TGTGCCAGTACTCTCGGGACAGGGGGCTTTAGCAATCAGCCCCAGCATTTT. As protein: CASTLGTGGFSNQPQHF. This sequence joins TRBV19 and TRBJ1-5; TRBD1 aligns across 12 bases. The CDR3 runs 17 residues. The trim removed 7 bases at V and 0 bases at J, leaving 7 bases unmatched. Looked up from germline, CDR1 is LNHDA and CDR2 is SQIVND (reference sequence).

The rearrangement links TRBV7-6 to TRBJ1-1, with 7 bases fitting TRBD1. Germline lookup yields CDR1 SGHVS and CDR2 FNYEAQ. CDR3 length: 16 residues. After removal of 5 bases from V and 3 bases from J, the junction contained 12 bases not matched to a gene. DNA for the CDR3: TGTGCCAGCAGCCCACGACAGGGCTTAACGCACACTGAAGCTTTCTTT. Translated, it gives CASSPRQGLTHTEAFF.

The table lists this clone with a count of one. V usage is TRBV28 and J usage is TRBJ1-5, with TRBD1 identical over 7 bases. This CDR3 comprises 19 residues. CDR1 is MDHEN and CDR2 is SYDVKM in the germline V gene. Germline trimming cut 5 bases from V and 0 bases from J; bases unmatched to any gene: 16. The CDR3 spells CASSPPQGQTSYSNQPQHF. The CDR3 region has the DNA TGTGCCAGCAGTCCCCCTCAGGGACAGACCAGTTATAGCAATCAGCCCCAGCATTTT. Based on the CDR3 plus reference TRBV28 and TRBJ1-5, the full variable domain is DVKVTQSSRYLVKRTGEKVFLECVQDMDHENMFWYRQDPGLGLRLIYFSYDVKMKEKGDIPEGYSVSREKKERFSLILESASTNQTSMYLCASSPPQGQTSYSNQPQHFGDGTRLSIL.

The chain joins TRBV7-2 to TRBJ2-7; D unresolved. The V end was cut by 5 bases, the J end by 1 base, with 6 bases between. This CDR3 region has 12 residues. Germline V gene lookup returns CDR1 SGHTA and CDR2 FQGNSA. Here the CDR3 DNA reads TGTGCCAGCAGCCGTTTTTCCTACGAGCAGTACTTC. This sequence encodes CASSRFSYEQYF.

The J gene is TRBJ2-7, the V gene TRBV7-9, with D possibly being TRBD2 (6 bases). The CDR3 covers 13 residues. The ends were cut back, 3 bases at V and 6 bases at J, with 12 bases in the middle. From germline, CDR1 is SEHNR and CDR2 FQNEAQ (reference sequence). CDR3 residues: CASSFQTSIEQYF. CDR3 nucleotides: TGTGCCAGCAGCTTCCAGACTAGTATCGAGCAGTACTTC.

This clone occurred once. The chain recombines TRBV25-1 with TRBJ2-3; TRBD2 matches at 9 bases. V was pared by 4 bases and J by 13 bases, with 12 bases of the junction left unmatched. The CDR3 runs 14 residues. Germline loops: CDR1 MGHDK, CDR2 SYGVNS. The CDR3 DNA reads as TGTGCCAGCAGTGGGGGACTAGCTCACCACTGGGAGTATTTT. As protein: CASSGGLAHHWEYF. The complete variable domain, with remaining parts taken from reference TRBV25-1 and TRBJ2-3, reads EADIYQTPRYLVIGTGKKITLECSQTMGHDKMYWYQQDPGMELHLIHYSYGVNSTEKGDLSSESTVSRIRTEHFPLTLESARPSHTSQYLCASSGGLAHHWEYFGPGTRLTVL.

This sequence joins TRBV6-1 and TRBJ1-2; no firm D call. Trimming left V 10 bases short and J 2 bases short, with 17 bases between. Germline V gives CDR1 MNHNS, CDR2 SASEGT. The CDR3 is 14 amino acids. CDR3 sequence: CATLGGSGNYGYTF. CDR3 sequence (DNA): TGTGCCACCCTCGGTGGGTCGGGGAACTATGGCTACACCTTC.

The rearrangement links TRBV18 to TRBJ1-5; 7 bases agree with TRBD1. This CDR3 spans 13 amino acids. Trimming took 0 bases from V and 7 from J; bases not matched to a gene: 0. The V gene's germline CDR1 is KGHSH and CDR2 LQKENI. CDR3 protein: CASSPPGGQPQHF. The CDR3 DNA reads as TGTGCCAGCTCACCACCAGGGGGCCAGCCCCAGCATTTT.

This clone is a singleton in its sample. This rearrangement joins TRBV7-2 to TRBJ1-6; tentatively, D is TRBD1 (6 bases). Germline CDR1 SGHTA, CDR2 FQGNSA. The length of the CDR3 is 13 residues. The V end was cut by 4 bases, the J end by 15 bases, with 16 bases between. The CDR3 protein is CASSSRRGFHLHF. The CDR3 nucleotides read TGTGCCAGCAGCTCCCGTAGGGGGTTCCACCTCCACTTT.

The chain couples TRBV6-5 to TRBJ1-4, with a possible D match to TRBD1 (6 bases). The CDR3 is made up of 15 amino acids. Germline V gene sequence: CDR1 MNHEY, CDR2 SVGAGI. V dropped 6 bases and J dropped 6 bases, with 17 bases sitting between them. The chain's CDR3 is CASRPEGGIHEKLFF. CDR3 DNA sequence: TGTGCCAGCAGACCAGAGGGGGGGATCCATGAAAAACTGTTTTTT.

The chain has TRBV5-1 and TRBJ2-1; 8 nucleotides match TRBD2. V was pared by 2 bases and J by 0 bases, with 1 base of the junction left unmatched. The germline V gene encodes CDR1 SGHRS and CDR2 YFSETQ. The CDR3 runs 15 residues. The CDR3 here is CASSFLAGSYNEQFF. The CDR3 DNA is TGCGCCAGCAGCTTCCTAGCGGGCTCCTACAATGAGCAGTTCTTC.

In DNA, the CDR3 is TGTGCCTGGAGTTTCTCGGAGGGGGGCTACACCTTC. It is translated as CAWSFSEGGYTF. The chain combines TRBV30 with TRBJ1-2; tentatively, D is TRBD1 (5 bases). With 2 bases removed from V and 8 bases from J, the gap between germline ends came to 12 bases. The CDR3 runs to 12 residues. Looked up from germline, CDR1 is GTSNPN and CDR2 is SVGIG (reference sequence).

The chain combines TRBV5-5 with TRBJ2-7; the D is unclear. Germline V gives CDR1 SGHKS, CDR2 YYEKEE (reference sequence). Trimming cost V 0 bases and J 11 bases, with 15 bases left between them. The CDR3 length is 13 residues. The chain's CDR3 is CASSLDGPSAEYF. The CDR3, as DNA: TGTGCCAGCAGCTTGGACGGCCCTTCGGCTGAGTACTTC. Using reference TRBV5-5 and TRBJ2-7 for the parts outside the CDR3, the full variable domain is DAGVTQSPTHLIKTRGQQVTLRCSPISGHKSVSWYQQVLGQGPQFIFQYYEKEERGRGNFPDRFSARQFPNYSSELNVNALLLGDSALYLCASSLDGPSAEYFGPGTRLTVT.

This clone has a single count. The rearrangement joins TRBV5-1 to TRBJ2-1; weak D call: TRBD1 (6 bases). Trimming left V 0 bases short and J 6 bases short, with 19 bases between. Germline CDR1 SGHRS, CDR2 YFSETQ. The CDR3 has 17 amino acids. The CDR3 reads CASSLGPGVVVSNEQFF. In nucleotides, the CDR3 is TGCGCCAGCAGCTTGGGGCCAGGGGTGGTGGTCTCCAATGAGCAGTTCTTC. Together with reference TRBV5-1 and TRBJ2-1, the CDR3 gives the full variable domain: KAGVTQTPRYLIKTRGQQVTLSCSPISGHRSVSWYQQTPGQGLQFLFEYFSETQRNKGNFPGRFSGRQFSNSRSEMNVSTLELGDSALYLCASSLGPGVVVSNEQFFGPGTRLTVL.

The CDR3 sequence is CASSPREGQYNEQFF. The CDR3 DNA reads TGTGCCAGCAGCCCTAGGGAGGGGCAGTACAATGAGCAGTTCTTC. This chain joins TRBV9 and TRBJ2-1; TRBD2 matches 7 bases. This CDR3 is 15 amino acids long. V lost 4 bases, J lost 4 bases, and 8 bases stayed unmatched. CDR1 is SGDLS and CDR2 is YYNGEE in the germline V gene. Combining the CDR3 with reference TRBV9 and TRBJ2-1 gives the whole variable domain DSGVTQTPKHLITATGQRVTLRCSPRSGDLSVYWYQQSLDQGLQFLIQYYNGEERAKGNILERFSAQQFPDLHSELNLSSLELGDSALYFCASSPREGQYNEQFFGPGTRLTVL.

This clone showed up just a few times. V gene TRBV9 combines with J gene TRBJ2-2; either TRBD1 or TRBD2 may supply D (5 bases each). Germline lookup yields CDR1 SGDLS and CDR2 YYNGEE. The CDR3 has 16 residues. Trimming left V 0 bases short and J 4 bases short, with 13 bases between. The CDR3, as DNA: TGTGCCAGCAGCGTAGTAGGACTGGGGCCCACCGGGGAGCTGTTTTTT. It is translated as CASSVVGLGPTGELFF.

This chain links TRBV28 with TRBJ1-2; D not resolved. Germline V gene data show CDR1 as MDHEN and CDR2 as SYDVKM. V lost 2 bases and J lost 4, with 11 bases in between. The CDR3 is 14 residues long. The CDR3 region is CASSLSAGPYGYTF. The DNA for the CDR3 is TGTGCCAGCAGTTTAAGTGCAGGACCCTATGGCTACACCTTC.

This chain joins TRBV5-1 and TRBJ1-2; no clear D gene. This CDR3 region has 12 residues. Trimming cost V 0 bases and J 13 bases, with 13 bases left between them. Per the germline V gene, CDR1 is SGHRS and CDR2 is YFSETQ. CDR3 region: CASSLGLEGLTF. In DNA form, the CDR3 reads TGCGCCAGCAGCTTGGGCTTGGAGGGTCTCACCTTC.

The V and J genes are TRBV7-8 and TRBJ2-7; the match to TRBD2 covers 11 bases. Losses at the gene ends were 3 bases for V and 0 bases for J; bases not matched to a gene: 7. This CDR3 spans 17 amino acids. CDR1 is SGHVS and CDR2 is FQNEAQ in the germline V gene. CDR3 bases: TGTGCCAGCAGCTTGATAGCGGGGGGGCCGAGCTCCTACGAGCAGTACTTC. Protein product: CASSLIAGGPSSYEQYF.

The rearrangement joins TRBV18 to TRBJ1-5; D is unresolved. Germline V gene sequence: CDR1 KGHSH, CDR2 LQKENI. V shed 3 bases and J shed 8 bases, with 17 bases lying between them. The CDR3 runs 15 residues. The CDR3 protein is CASSPQKRGGEPQHF. The CDR3 coding sequence is TGTGCCAGCTCACCGCAAAAACGCGGTGGTGAGCCCCAGCATTTT.

The chain joins TRBV7-2 to TRBJ2-7; 9 nucleotides match TRBD2. The length of the CDR3 is 16 residues. CDR1 is SGHTA, CDR2 FQGNSA, per germline. The J segment lost 4 bases and the V segment lost 1 base, leaving 8 bases of the junction unmatched. The CDR3 reads CASSLVASGTSYEQYF. Here the CDR3 DNA reads TGTGCCAGCAGCTTAGTGGCTAGCGGGACCTCGTACGAGCAGTACTTC.

The chain links TRBV30 to TRBJ1-3, with D tentatively TRBD1 (5 bases). V lost 4 bases, J lost 7 bases, and 23 bases lay in between. The CDR3 extends over 16 amino acids. CDR1 is GTSNPN, CDR2 SVGIG, per germline (reference sequence). Here the CDR3 DNA reads TGTGCCTGGACCGGCCCCCAGCAGGGACGTGGGAACACCATATATTTT. It yields the protein CAWTGPQQGRGNTIYF.